The entry below gives a single T cell receptor (beta chain) sequence along with its context. Its antigen is unknown. Per-nucleotide qualities are absent, and no much larger clonotype sits a single base away. The cohort was made up of 666 healthy bone marrow donors. At the time of sampling, all cohort members were nominally healthy, though unrecorded immune exposures were likely present. The donor was CMV seronegative and belonged to the group of over 300 seronegative cohort members. A peripheral blood sample was collected from each donor, and TCR beta sequencing was performed on peripheral blood mononuclear cells. The Qiagen DNeasy Blood Extraction Kit was used to extract genomic DNA from the blood cell samples. The data were obtained in a study of cytomegalovirus exposure and HLA in healthy donors (TCRdb year 2017). Study-level background: In an earlier analysis of under 750 of the donors, under 300 Gb of sequence data and 117 million unique TCR beta sequences from 180 million or so T cells were reported. A separate validation cohort of over 95 different subjects was used in addition to the 666-subject first cohort. Alongside the repertoire data, information on donor age, sex, ethnicity and CMV serostatus was compiled. All discovery cohort repertoires had been generated using a single sequencing platform. In the later analysis, no new phenotypic data were used to find candidate immune exposures; instead, reliance was placed on TCR beta sequences and their occurrence across donors. The study combined high-throughput TCR immunosequencing, statistical association of individual TCRs with disease status, and machine learning to predict cytomegalovirus infection status. A later genetic analysis used genome-wide SNP genotypes for about 55% of the 666 donors, treating that subset as a discovery cohort. Both class I and class II loci were covered by HLA typing, at four-digit resolution. To decide whether each TCR beta V gene segment behaved as functional or pseudogenic, an earlier analysis of some 570 of the donors relied on high-throughput TCR beta sequencing. Of the roughly 390 genotyped donors, 81% were placed in the genetic ancestry cluster associated with self-reported Caucasian donors. An early release covering roughly 640 HLA-typed donors comprised 250 to 350 gigabases of sequencing data and around 86 million unique TCR sequences. The study aimed to test whether cataloging public T cell receptors could reveal signatures of past pathogen exposure. A later analysis re-analyzed previously published TCR beta repertoires from hundreds of donors and added high-resolution HLA genotyping to study TCR occurrence patterns. About five DR-DQ haplotypes were treated as single units for association and clustering because of strong linkage in the cohort. The number of donors typed differed by locus, with about 629-630 for A, B, C, DRB1 and DQB1, around 500 for DQA1, 600 to 610 for DPA1, and some 440 for DPB1. Using immunosequencing, the study profiled T cell repertoires from fewer than 850 subjects and related those repertoires to cytomegalovirus serostatus. On average, roughly 200,000 unique TCR beta nucleotide sequences were sequenced per donor among some 420 genotyped donors of the cohort, with roughly 18% of those sequences being non-productive. Points the paper makes about the study in general: Cytomegalovirus status was reported to be diagnosed by the classifier with high specificity and sensitivity in both the original and validation cohorts. The authors suggested that the approach could potentially be generalized to other disease states and immunological phenotypes. Specific HLA alleles were associated with roughly 17,000 TCR beta sequences at a false discovery rate of 0.05 in a later analysis. In a later analysis, HLA-associated TCR beta chains showed more clonal expansion and lower generation probabilities than non-associated chains that were equally common. An earlier analysis of 587 of the donors showed that most TCR beta V segments appeared in productive rearrangements either about 90% or about 30% of the time, which broadly matched IMGT annotations. A total of 150 or so TCR beta chains were listed by the study as associated with cytomegalovirus. V-gene and J-gene trimming of TCR beta chains was associated with a missense DCLRE1C variant in a later genetic analysis, and the association was replicated in an independent cohort. Compared with the 666-donor mean, donors in an Asian-associated ancestry cluster had fewer N-insertions in productive TCRs, according to a later genetic analysis. Roughly uniform sequencing depth across donors was assumed in presence/absence analyses, although this assumption may not hold. The cohort was sequenced for TCR beta chains only, and without alpha or paired-chain data the features that could be detected were limited. In a later analysis, the rate of TCR association differed among HLA loci, with DRB1 alleles having the most associated TCRs and HLA-C alleles having the fewest. Across donors, most TCR sequences were observed very rarely, whereas some public TCRs were present in many individuals. According to a later analysis, most CMV-associated TCR beta chains appeared to be HLA-restricted, and the HLA associations seemed to be driven largely by CMV exposure. A cluster of highly shared sequence variants was judged likely to represent a technical artifact of the sequencing pipeline. Because some donors lacked HLA typing at each locus, the association tests relied only on the typed subset. Linkage disequilibrium might explain the correlated functional status among segregating V segments, but an unknown experimental factor could not be ruled out. Because counts were too low, about 18 rarely observed V segments, including chromosome 9 orphons, were excluded from the earlier analysis of 587 of the donors. A further reported finding was that TCR beta sequences accurately predicted the HLA-A and HLA-B alleles for most subjects in the first cohort. A later analysis reported that several top co-occurrence clusters appeared linked to parvovirus B19, influenza, CMV and Epstein-Barr virus. The only immune exposure information available for the cohort was CMV serostatus. The 87-base-pair reads could not distinguish some IMGT-functional V segments, including TRBV6-2 and TRBV6-3, so those segments were excluded. When HLA alleles, especially DR and DQ, strongly co-occurred, TCR associations were difficult to assign to individual alleles. A few of the identified cytomegalovirus-associated TCR beta chains were confirmed in vitro to be specific for cytomegalovirus antigens.

The junction carries 16 bases between V and J, which are trimmed by 4 bases and 2 bases respectively. There are 16 amino acids in the CDR3, from cysteine to phenylalanine inclusive. The DNA shown is the 48-base CDR3, in frame from base 1. As encoded in the germline V gene, CDR1 is LGHNA while CDR2 is YSLEER. Libraries came from the immunoSEQ multiplex PCR assay. The multiplex PCR relied on a mix of 60 forward primers for TCR Vbeta segments and 13 reverse primers for TCR Jbeta segments. The CDR3 region of rearranged TCR beta genes was amplified from genomic DNA by a multiplex PCR assay. On the Illumina HiSeq System, the amplified TCR beta libraries were sequenced as 87-base-pair reads. The authors processed their data as follows. Across the 500 to 850 repertoires, a later analysis counted roughly 77 million unique TCR beta chains, 9 million to 14 million of which were shared by at least two donors. A nearest-neighbor algorithm error-corrected the raw reads and collapsed the reads into unique sequences, merging closely related sequences to remove PCR and sequencing errors. V, D and J gene segments were assigned by aligning CDR3 sequences to IMGT reference sequences. For a sequence to be retained, a match of at least six nucleotides was required to both a V gene segment and a J gene segment. Rearrangements were called productive when the CDR3 lacked stop codons and stayed in frame with V and J; all others were non-productive. Following IMGT convention, CDR3 was defined as the stretch from the second conserved V-encoded cysteine to the conserved J-encoded phenylalanine. The earlier analysis of 587 of the donors excluded any sequence lacking an unambiguous match to a single V gene segment. In an earlier analysis of 587 of the donors, a V segment was called functional when productive rearrangements were above 56.7%, and segregating when the standard deviation between donors exceeded 5%. To diagnose cytomegalovirus status from the catalog of TCR beta chain sequences, a statistical classification framework was built. A later analysis assigned V and J genes by comparing TCR nucleotide sequences with IMGT/GENE-DB human TR gene sequences. Using the TCRdist pipeline, a later analysis assigned CDR3 sequences along with most-parsimonious VDJ recombination scenarios. In a later analysis, every TCR beta chain was defined by the combination of its CDR3 amino acid sequence and its V-gene family, and reads without a unique V-gene family were dropped. A later analysis removed 550 to 700 highly shared, low-generation-probability nucleotide sequences to deal with suspected cross-contamination and a sequencing artifact. In a later analysis, a clonal expansion index for each public chain was calculated from normalized within-repertoire ranks of inferred template counts. A later analysis computed generation probabilities with a VDJ recombination model fitted to out-of-frame rearrangements, and checked the results against IGoR. Hypergeometric tests were used in a later analysis to score TCR-TCR, TCR-HLA and TCR-CMV co-occurrence, with a repertoire-size bias correction applied to the TCR pairs. False discovery rates were estimated in a later analysis by permuting HLA or CMV assignments 20 times. In a later analysis, co-occurring TCRs were grouped using DBSCAN, and TCRdist sequence similarity was added for clustering within HLA-allele-positive subsets. Co-occurrence clustering excluded repertoires with fewer than 30,000 or more than 120,000 public chains, plus five with anomalous nucleotide sharing. TCRdb carries this immuneACCESS record with in-frame sequences only. Its versions omit some clonotypes, under half of them owing to an unresolved V gene in the studies checked, with the rest unexplained. The V and J calls and clone size come from that table; D and trimming were worked out from the DNA. Present in this sample are approximately 140,000 clones, 73% of which were seen just once. The ten largest make up around 1.4% of the sample.

The sample was PBMCs. The receptor's source is a woman aged 40 to 49 in good health and CMV-seronegative. The sequence joins TRBV4-3 to TRBJ2-3, with the D gene not clear enough to name. The CDR3 reads CASSPGTVVHTDTQYF. The DNA sequence is as follows: TGCGCCAGCAGCCCCGGTACGGTAGTCCACACAGATACGCAGTATTTT.